Listed below are T cell receptor beta chains from one sample, sequenced in a study of a mutant IDH1 vaccine in newly diagnosed glioma. The antigens for these receptors are not known. The table came from immunoSEQ multiplex PCR; TCRdb's copy has only in-frame clones and leaves some out. The sample has 50,000 to 65,000 clones; under 85% are singletons. This sample comprised PBMCs, obtained from a glioma patient whose treatment included an IDH1 peptide vaccine. These receptors originate from a woman in her forties or fifties with glioma. Both conserved end residues are part of each CDR3. A D gene is named only where the DNA matches it firmly. The size field is filled for only some rows; it gives once, few, many or a size class.

d_gene	v_gene	len	abundance	j_gene	CDR3aa	CDR3nt
.	TRBV5-6	15	once	TRBJ1-1	CASSLGRRTNTEAFF	TGTGCCAGCAGCTTGGGGAGACGGACGAACACTGAAGCTTTCTTT
TRBD1	TRBV25-1	16	.	TRBJ1-4	CASSVSPGQRNEKLFF	TGTGCCAGCAGTGTATCTCCGGGACAGCGGAATGAAAAACTGTTTTTT
TRBD1	TRBV19	13	.	TRBJ1-1	CASIRDRGTEAFF	TGTGCCAGCATCCGGGACAGGGGCACTGAAGCTTTCTTT
TRBD1	TRBV19	20	once	TRBJ1-3	CASSAEGDRGRGLPGNTIYF	TGTGCCAGTAGTGCCGAAGGGGACAGGGGGCGCGGGCTTCCTGGAAACACCATATATTTT
TRBD1	TRBV5-1	15	.	TRBJ1-6	CASSLGQGSGSPLHF	TGCGCCAGCAGCTTGGGACAGGGATCAGGGTCACCCCTCCACTTT
.	TRBV10-1	13	.	TRBJ2-7	CATSAGISYEQYF	TGCGCCACCTCGGCGGGGATCTCCTACGAGCAGTACTTC
TRBD1	TRBV5-6	16	.	TRBJ2-7	CASSLAGTGGFGEQYF	TGTGCCAGCAGCTTGGCCGGGACAGGGGGATTTGGCGAGCAGTACTTC
TRBD2	TRBV4-1	12	.	TRBJ2-1	CASSQGRGGVFF	TGCGCCAGCAGCCAAGGCCGGGGGGGCGTGTTCTTC
TRBD1	TRBV7-9	15	.	TRBJ2-7	CASSLAGTGSYEQYF	TGTGCCAGCAGCTTAGCGGGGACAGGGTCCTACGAGCAGTACTTC
TRBD2	TRBV5-6	16	.	TRBJ2-3	CASSLEASGATDTQYF	TGTGCCAGCAGCTTGGAGGCTAGCGGGGCCACAGATACGCAGTATTTT
.	TRBV10-3	9	once	TRBJ1-2	CATGDGYTF	TGTGCCACCGGGGATGGCTACACCTTC
.	TRBV4-1	14	.	TRBJ2-7	CASSQDLVVYEQYF	TGCGCCAGCAGCCAAGATCTTGTTGTCTACGAGCAGTACTTC
.	TRBV5-1	13	.	TRBJ1-1	CASRSGVTTEAFF	TGCGCCAGCAGATCGGGGGTCACCACTGAAGCTTTCTTT
.	TRBV19	15	.	TRBJ2-2	CASSIDGERTGELFF	TGTGCCAGTAGTATCGATGGGGAAAGGACCGGGGAGCTGTTTTTT
TRBD1	TRBV13	14	once	TRBJ1-4	CASTRQGVNEKLFF	TGTGCCAGCACTAGACAGGGGGTTAATGAAAAACTGTTTTTT
.	TRBV15	16	.	TRBJ2-5	CATSAAGGGWQETQYF	TGTGCCACCAGCGCGGCAGGGGGAGGTTGGCAAGAGACCCAGTACTTC
TRBD1	TRBV7-6	13	once	TRBJ1-2	CAITRGQLYGYTF	TGTGCCATAACTAGGGGGCAGCTCTATGGCTACACCTTC
.	TRBV29-1	12	.	TRBJ1-1	CSVEEGNTEAFF	TGCAGCGTTGAAGAGGGGAACACTGAAGCTTTCTTT
.	TRBV7-8	15	.	TRBJ1-5	CASSPLGGGPQPQHF	TGTGCCAGCAGCCCACTTGGGGGGGGTCCTCAGCCCCAGCATTTT
.	TRBV6-5	11	.	TRBJ2-7	CATRLAYEQYF	TGTGCCACAAGGCTGGCTTACGAGCAGTACTTC
.	TRBV7-9	13	once	TRBJ2-7	CASSFSGSYEQYF	TGTGCCAGCAGCTTTAGCGGTTCCTACGAGCAGTACTTC
TRBD1	TRBV6-5	15	once	TRBJ2-7	CASSRGQGISYEQYF	TGTGCCAGCAGCCGGGGACAGGGGATCTCCTACGAGCAGTACTTC
.	TRBV19	13	few	TRBJ1-6	CASSIEAGSPLHF	TGTGCCAGTAGTATAGAGGCGGGGTCACCCCTCCACTTT
.	TRBV18	12	.	TRBJ2-5	CASSPDQETQYF	TGTGCCAGCTCACCGGACCAAGAGACCCAGTACTTC
TRBD2	TRBV4-1	16	.	TRBJ2-7	CASSQDRTSASYEQYF	TGCGCCAGCAGCCAAGACCGGACTAGCGCATCCTACGAGCAGTACTTC
.	TRBV5-1	12	.	TRBJ2-7	CASTRGLGEQYF	TGCGCCAGCACGAGGGGACTGGGGGAGCAGTACTTC
.	TRBV29-1	11	.	TRBJ1-2	CSVGNNYGYTF	TGCAGCGTTGGTAATAACTATGGCTACACCTTC
.	TRBV27	16	few	TRBJ1-1	CASSPAWGDANTEAFF	TGTGCCAGCAGCCCAGCATGGGGGGACGCGAACACTGAAGCTTTCTTT
TRBD1	TRBV25-1	14	.	TRBJ2-7	CASSESGRQGSSYF	TGTGCCAGCAGTGAATCGGGGCGACAGGGAAGTTCGTACTTC
TRBD2	TRBV9	15	.	TRBJ2-7	CASSVHGGGPYEQYF	TGTGCCAGCAGCGTACACGGCGGGGGGCCCTACGAGCAGTACTTC
.	TRBV15	12	.	TRBJ2-3	CATSYSTDTQYF	TGTGCCACCAGCTACTCGACAGATACGCAGTATTTT
TRBD2	TRBV11-3	16	.	TRBJ2-3	CASSYSWRGGEDTQYF	TGTGCCAGCAGCTACTCATGGCGGGGGGGCGAAGATACGCAGTATTTT
.	TRBV5-5	13	.	TRBJ2-5	CASSLRGQETQYF	TGTGCCAGCAGCTTGCGGGGTCAAGAGACCCAGTACTTC
TRBD1	TRBV5-1	13	.	TRBJ1-1	CASSLADRLEAFF	TGCGCCAGCAGCTTGGCGGACAGGTTAGAAGCTTTCTTT
.	TRBV11-2	15	.	TRBJ1-4	CASSPGPILQEKLFF	TGTGCCAGCAGCCCCGGGCCCATCCTGCAGGAAAAACTGTTTTTT
.	TRBV9	15	.	TRBJ1-4	CASSALGGSNEKLFF	TGTGCCAGCAGCGCACTGGGGGGCAGTAATGAAAAACTGTTTTTT
.	TRBV18	15	.	TRBJ2-7	CASSLSGTEAYEQYF	TGTGCCAGCTCACTTTCCGGGACGGAAGCCTACGAGCAGTACTTC
.	TRBV28	11	once	TRBJ2-2	CASRSGGELFF	TGTGCCAGCAGGAGCGGCGGGGAGCTGTTTTTT
TRBD1	TRBV7-8	14	.	TRBJ1-2	CASSQPGGWNGYTF	TGTGCCAGCAGCCAACCAGGGGGCTGGAACGGCTACACCTTC
.	TRBV7-9	15	.	TRBJ1-1	CASSYSTGMNTEAFF	TGTGCCAGCAGCTACTCGACAGGTATGAACACTGAAGCTTTCTTT
TRBD1	TRBV19	15	.	TRBJ1-4	CASSSQQGASEKLFF	TGTGCCAGTAGTTCCCAACAGGGGGCTTCTGAAAAACTGTTTTTT
TRBD2	TRBV13	14	once	TRBJ2-7	CASSLKAGGYEQYF	TGTGCCAGCAGCTTAAAAGCGGGGGGCTACGAGCAGTACTTC
TRBD1	TRBV7-9	14	.	TRBJ2-7	CASSSRDRVGEQYF	TGTGCCAGCAGCTCCCGGGACAGGGTGGGCGAGCAGTACTTC
.	TRBV2	13	.	TRBJ2-5	CASRRTEQETQYF	TGTGCCAGCAGGCGGACAGAGCAAGAGACCCAGTACTTC
.	TRBV18	15	.	TRBJ2-3	CASSPSIGTTDTQYF	TGTGCCAGCTCACCCTCAATAGGAACCACAGATACGCAGTATTTT
.	TRBV7-9	14	.	TRBJ2-1	CASSLGRSYNEQFF	TGTGCCAGCAGCTTAGGCAGATCCTACAATGAGCAGTTCTTC
.	TRBV11-3	12	.	TRBJ2-2	CASSLGTGELFF	TGTGCCAGCAGCCTCGGGACCGGGGAGCTGTTTTTT
.	TRBV30	12	.	TRBJ1-6	CAWMGPNSPPHF	TGTGCCTGGATGGGCCCTAATTCACCCCCCCACTTT
.	TRBV15	13	few	TRBJ1-5	CATSEEGNQPQHF	TGTGCCACCAGCGAAGAGGGCAATCAGCCCCAGCATTTT
TRBD1	TRBV7-2	13	.	TRBJ1-2	CASSSRGGLGYTF	TGTGCCAGCAGCTCCAGGGGGGGGCTCGGCTACACCTTC
.	TRBV2	14	.	TRBJ2-2	CASSAGSNTGELFF	TGTGCCAGCAGTGCGGGTTCCAACACCGGGGAGCTGTTTTTT
.	TRBV19	15	.	TRBJ1-4	CASSITTATNEKLFF	TGTGCCAGTAGTATAACGACAGCAACTAATGAAAAACTGTTTTTT
.	TRBV18	15	.	TRBJ2-7	CASSPQGGPTYEQYF	TGTGCCAGCTCACCGCAGGGGGGGCCGACCTACGAGCAGTACTTC
.	TRBV5-6	14	once	TRBJ1-2	CASSSLVPNYGYTF	TGTGCCAGCAGCTCGCTGGTCCCTAACTATGGCTACACCTTC
.	TRBV11-2	16	once	TRBJ1-1	CASSLGQGARNTEAFF	TGTGCCAGCAGCTTAGGTCAAGGTGCTCGGAACACTGAAGCTTTCTTT